This T cell receptor (beta chain) was retrieved from a study of breast tumors, draining lymph nodes, adjacent tissues. Breast cancer patients provided tissue from their axillary draining lymph nodes. Study-level points and caveats: Tumor T cell lymph node origin was a supported hypothesis, not proven. Tumors had less TCR diversity than lymph nodes, more than nontumor tissue. Findings are consistent with lymph node origin and intratumoral expansion of most tumor T cells. Luminal-like breast cancer showed significantly higher tumor–nontumor repertoire similarity than basal-like.

CDR1 is DFQATT and CDR2 is SNEGSKA in the germline V gene (reference sequence). The CDR3 has 12 residues. In this sample, this clonotype turned up many times. Its antigen is not identified. This may stem from a read error, because a much larger clone lies one nucleotide away. One entry per CDR3 protein results from TCRdb running MiXCR on the multiplex PCR reads. The sample lists over 200,000 distinct CDR3 sequences; about a third were seen once. Sequencing used axillary lymph node tissue. The chain carries TRBV20-1 and TRBJ1-2; D perhaps matches TRBD1 (5 bases). This TCR was sampled from a female donor with breast cancer. Some clones in this sample may be carry-over from other donors' samples. CDR3 residues: CSASRANYGSTF. The CDR3, as DNA: TGCAGTGCTAGCAGGGCTAACTATGGCTCCACCTTC.